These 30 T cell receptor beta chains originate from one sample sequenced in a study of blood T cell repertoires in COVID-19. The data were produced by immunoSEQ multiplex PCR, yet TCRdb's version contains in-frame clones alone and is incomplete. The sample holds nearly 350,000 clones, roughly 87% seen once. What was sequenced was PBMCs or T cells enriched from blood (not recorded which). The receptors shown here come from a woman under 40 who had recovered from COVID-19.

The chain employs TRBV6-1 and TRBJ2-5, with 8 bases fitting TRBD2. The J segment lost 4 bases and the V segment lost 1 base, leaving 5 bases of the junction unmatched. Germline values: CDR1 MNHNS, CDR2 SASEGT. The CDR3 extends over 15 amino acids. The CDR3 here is CASSEEVGGAETQYF. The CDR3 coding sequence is TGTGCCAGCAGTGAAGAAGTCGGGGGGGCAGAGACCCAGTACTTC.

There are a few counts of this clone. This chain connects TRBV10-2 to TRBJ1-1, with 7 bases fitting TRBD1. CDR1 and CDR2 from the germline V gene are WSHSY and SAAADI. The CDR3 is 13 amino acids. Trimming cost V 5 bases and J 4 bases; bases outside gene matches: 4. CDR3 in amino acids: CASSPTGVTEAFF. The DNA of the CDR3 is TGCGCCAGCAGTCCAACAGGGGTCACTGAAGCTTTCTTT.

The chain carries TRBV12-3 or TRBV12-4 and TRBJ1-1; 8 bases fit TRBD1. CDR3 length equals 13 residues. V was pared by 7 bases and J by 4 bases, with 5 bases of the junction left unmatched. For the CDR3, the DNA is TGTGCCAGCACCGGACAGGGCGGCACTGAAGCTTTCTTT. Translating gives CASTGQGGTEAFF.

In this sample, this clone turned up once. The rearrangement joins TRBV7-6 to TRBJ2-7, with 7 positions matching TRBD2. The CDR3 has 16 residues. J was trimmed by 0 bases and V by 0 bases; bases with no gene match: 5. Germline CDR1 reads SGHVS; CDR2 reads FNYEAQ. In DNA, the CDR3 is TGTGCCAGCAGCTTAGCCAGCGGGGCAAACTCCTACGAGCAGTACTTC. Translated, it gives CASSLASGANSYEQYF.

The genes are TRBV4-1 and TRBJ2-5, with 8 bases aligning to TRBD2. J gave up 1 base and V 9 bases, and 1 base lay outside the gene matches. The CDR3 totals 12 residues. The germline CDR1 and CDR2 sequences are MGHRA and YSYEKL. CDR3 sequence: CASSGAQETQYF. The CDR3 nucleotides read TGCGCCAGTAGCGGGGCCCAAGAGACCCAGTACTTC.

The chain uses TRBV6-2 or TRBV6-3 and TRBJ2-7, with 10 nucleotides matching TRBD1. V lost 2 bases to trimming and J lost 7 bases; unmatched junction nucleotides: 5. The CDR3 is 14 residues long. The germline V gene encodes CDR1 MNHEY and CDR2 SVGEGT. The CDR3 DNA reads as TGTGCCAGCAGTTACCGACAGGGGGCGTGGGAGCAGTACTTC. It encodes CASSYRQGAWEQYF.

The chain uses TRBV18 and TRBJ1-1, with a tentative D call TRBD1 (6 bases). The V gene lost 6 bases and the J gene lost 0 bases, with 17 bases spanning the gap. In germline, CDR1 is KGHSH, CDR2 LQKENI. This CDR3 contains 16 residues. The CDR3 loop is CASSPGQLPMNTEAFF. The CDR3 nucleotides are TGTGCCAGCTCCCCGGGACAACTTCCGATGAACACTGAAGCTTTCTTT.

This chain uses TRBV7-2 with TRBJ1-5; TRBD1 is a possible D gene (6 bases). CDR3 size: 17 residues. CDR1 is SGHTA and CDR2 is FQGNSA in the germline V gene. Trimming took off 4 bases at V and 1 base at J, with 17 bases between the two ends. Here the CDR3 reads CASSSWTVFKSNQPQHF. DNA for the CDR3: TGTGCCAGCAGCTCGTGGACAGTCTTTAAGAGCAATCAGCCCCAGCATTTT.

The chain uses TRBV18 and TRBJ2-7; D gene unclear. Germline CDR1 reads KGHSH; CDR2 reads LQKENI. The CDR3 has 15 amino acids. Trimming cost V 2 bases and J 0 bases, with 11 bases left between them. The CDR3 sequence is CASSPSVSNSYEQYF. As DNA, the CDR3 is TGTGCCAGCTCACCATCGGTAAGCAACTCCTACGAGCAGTACTTC.

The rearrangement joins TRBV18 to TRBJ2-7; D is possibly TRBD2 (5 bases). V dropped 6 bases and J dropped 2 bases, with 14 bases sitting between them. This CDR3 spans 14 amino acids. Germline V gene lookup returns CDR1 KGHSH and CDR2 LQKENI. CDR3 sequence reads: CASSPWTGAYEQYF. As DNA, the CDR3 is TGTGCCAGCTCGCCTTGGACCGGGGCCTACGAGCAGTACTTC.

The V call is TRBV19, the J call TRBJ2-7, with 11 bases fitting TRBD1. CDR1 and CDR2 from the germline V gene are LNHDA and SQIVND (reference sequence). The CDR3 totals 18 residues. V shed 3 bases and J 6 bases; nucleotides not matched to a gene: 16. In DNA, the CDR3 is TGTGCCAGTAGTATCTACCTCCTCCCCTCCGGGACAGGGGGCGAGCAGTACTTC. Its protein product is CASSIYLLPSGTGGEQYF. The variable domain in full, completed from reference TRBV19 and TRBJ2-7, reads DGGITQSPKYLFRKEGQNVTLSCEQNLNHDAMYWYRQDPGQGLRLIYYSQIVNDFQKGDIAEGYSVSREKKESFPLTVTSAQKNPTAFYLCASSIYLLPSGTGGEQYFGPGTRLTVT.

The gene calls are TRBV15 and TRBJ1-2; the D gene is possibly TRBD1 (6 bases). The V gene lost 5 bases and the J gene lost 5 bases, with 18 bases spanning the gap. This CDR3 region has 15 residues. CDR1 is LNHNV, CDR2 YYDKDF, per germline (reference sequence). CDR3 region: CATSGNRDSVYGYTF. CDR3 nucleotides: TGTGCCACCAGCGGTAACAGGGATTCGGTTTATGGCTACACCTTC. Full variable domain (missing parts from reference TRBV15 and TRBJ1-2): DAMVIQNPRYQVTQFGKPVTLSCSQTLNHNVMYWYQQKSSQAPKLLFHYYDKDFNNEADTPDNFQSRRPNTSFCFLDIRSPGLGDTAMYLCATSGNRDSVYGYTFGSGTRLTVV.

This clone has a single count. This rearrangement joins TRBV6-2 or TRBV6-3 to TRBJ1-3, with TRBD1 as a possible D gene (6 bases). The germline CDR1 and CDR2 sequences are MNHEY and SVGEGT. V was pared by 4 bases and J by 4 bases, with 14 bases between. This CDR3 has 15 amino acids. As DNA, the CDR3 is TGTGCCAGCAGTTTTCCGGGACAATTAGGAAACACCATATATTTT. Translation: CASSFPGQLGNTIYF.

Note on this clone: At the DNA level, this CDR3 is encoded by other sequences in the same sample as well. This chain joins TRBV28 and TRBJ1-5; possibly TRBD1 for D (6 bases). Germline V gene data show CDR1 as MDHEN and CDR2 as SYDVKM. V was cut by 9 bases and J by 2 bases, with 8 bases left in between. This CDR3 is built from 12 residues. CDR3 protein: CASWTGNQPQHF. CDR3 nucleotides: TGTGCCAGTTGGACAGGCAATCAGCCCCAGCATTTT.

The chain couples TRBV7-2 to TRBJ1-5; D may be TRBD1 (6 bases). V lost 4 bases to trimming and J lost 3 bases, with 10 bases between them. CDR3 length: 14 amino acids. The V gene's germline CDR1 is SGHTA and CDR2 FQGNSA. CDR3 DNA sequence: TGTGCCAGCAGCTCGTGGACAGACAATCAGCCCCAGCATTTT. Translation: CASSSWTDNQPQHF. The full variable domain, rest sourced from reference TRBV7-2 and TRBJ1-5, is GAGVSQSPSNKVTEKGKDVELRCDPISGHTALYWYRQSLGQGLEFLIYFQGNSAPDKSGLPSDRFSAERTGGSVSTLTIQRTQQEDSAVYLCASSSWTDNQPQHFGDGTRLSIL.

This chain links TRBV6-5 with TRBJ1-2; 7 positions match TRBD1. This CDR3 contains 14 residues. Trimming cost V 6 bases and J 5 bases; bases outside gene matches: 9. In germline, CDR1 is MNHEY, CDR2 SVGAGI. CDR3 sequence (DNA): TGTGCCAGCAGGCACGACAGGGTAGTTTATGGCTACACCTTC. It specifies CASRHDRVVYGYTF.

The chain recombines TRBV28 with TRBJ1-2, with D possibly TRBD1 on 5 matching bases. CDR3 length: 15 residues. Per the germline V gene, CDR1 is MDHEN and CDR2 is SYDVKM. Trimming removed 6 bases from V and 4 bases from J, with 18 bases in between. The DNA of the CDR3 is TGTGCCAGCAGCCTGGACAACGCCCCGGGCTATGGCTACACCTTC. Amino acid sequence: CASSLDNAPGYGYTF.

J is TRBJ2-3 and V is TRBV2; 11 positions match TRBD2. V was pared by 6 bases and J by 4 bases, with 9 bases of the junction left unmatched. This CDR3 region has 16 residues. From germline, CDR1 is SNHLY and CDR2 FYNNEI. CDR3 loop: CASRETSGGTADTQYF. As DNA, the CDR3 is TGTGCCAGCAGAGAAACTAGCGGGGGTACGGCAGATACGCAGTATTTT.

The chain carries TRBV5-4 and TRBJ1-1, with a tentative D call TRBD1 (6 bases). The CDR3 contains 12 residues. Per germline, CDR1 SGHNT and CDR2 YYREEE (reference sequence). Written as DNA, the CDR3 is TGTGTCGGGGGGGGCCTGGACACTGAAGCTTTCTTT. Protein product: CVGGGLDTEAFF.

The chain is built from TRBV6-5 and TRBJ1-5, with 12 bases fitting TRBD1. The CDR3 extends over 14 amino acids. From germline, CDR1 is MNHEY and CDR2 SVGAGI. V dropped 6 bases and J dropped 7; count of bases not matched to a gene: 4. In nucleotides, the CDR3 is TGTGCCAGCAGAACAGGGACAGGGGGCCAGCCCCAGCATTTT. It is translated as CASRTGTGGQPQHF.

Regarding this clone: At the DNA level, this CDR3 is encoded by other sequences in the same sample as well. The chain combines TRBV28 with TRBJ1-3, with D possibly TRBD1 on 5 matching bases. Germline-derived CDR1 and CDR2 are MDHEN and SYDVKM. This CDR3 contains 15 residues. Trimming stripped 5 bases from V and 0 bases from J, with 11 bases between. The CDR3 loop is CASSPGGSSGNTIYF. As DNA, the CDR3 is TGTGCCAGCAGTCCCGGGGGGAGCTCTGGAAACACCATATATTTT.

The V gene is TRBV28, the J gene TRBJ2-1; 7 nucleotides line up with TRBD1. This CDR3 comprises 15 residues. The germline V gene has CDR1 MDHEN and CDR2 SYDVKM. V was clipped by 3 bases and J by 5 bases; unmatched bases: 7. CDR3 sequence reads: CASSLPRDRDNEQFF. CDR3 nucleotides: TGTGCCAGCAGTTTGCCCCGGGACAGAGACAATGAGCAGTTCTTC.

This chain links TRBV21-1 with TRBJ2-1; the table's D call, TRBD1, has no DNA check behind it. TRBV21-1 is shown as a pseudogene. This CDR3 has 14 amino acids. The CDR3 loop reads CASSPGTIRDEQFF. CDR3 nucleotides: TGTGCCAGCAGTCCGGGGACAATACGAGATGAGCAGTTCTTC.

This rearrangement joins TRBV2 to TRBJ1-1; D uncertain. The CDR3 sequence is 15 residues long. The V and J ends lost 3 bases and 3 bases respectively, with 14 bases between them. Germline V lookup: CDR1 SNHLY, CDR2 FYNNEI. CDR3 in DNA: TGTGCCAGCAGTGAGTCTGCGGGCTGGGACACTGAAGCTTTCTTT. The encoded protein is CASSESAGWDTEAFF.

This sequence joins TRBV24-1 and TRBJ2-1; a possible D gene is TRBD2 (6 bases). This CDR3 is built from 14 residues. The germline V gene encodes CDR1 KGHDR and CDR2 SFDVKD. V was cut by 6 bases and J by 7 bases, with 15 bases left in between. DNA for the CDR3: TGTGCCACCAGTCCGGAGGGGCGAGGAAATGAGCAGTTCTTC. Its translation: CATSPEGRGNEQFF.

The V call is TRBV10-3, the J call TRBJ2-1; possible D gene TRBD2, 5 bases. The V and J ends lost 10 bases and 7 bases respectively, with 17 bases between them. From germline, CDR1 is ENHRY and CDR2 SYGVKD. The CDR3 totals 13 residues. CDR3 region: CATESTAANEQFF. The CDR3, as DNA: TGTGCCACCGAAAGTACAGCGGCAAATGAGCAGTTCTTC.

CDR3: CASSLGQGAPYGYTF. The CDR3 DNA reads TGTGCCAGCAGCTTAGGACAGGGGGCCCCTTATGGCTACACCTTC. The chain uses TRBV11-2 and TRBJ1-2, with TRBD1 identical over 10 bases. The V and J ends lost 1 base and 5 bases, in that order; junction bases with no gene match: 4. The length of the CDR3 is 15 residues. The germline V gene has CDR1 SGHAT and CDR2 FQNNGV.

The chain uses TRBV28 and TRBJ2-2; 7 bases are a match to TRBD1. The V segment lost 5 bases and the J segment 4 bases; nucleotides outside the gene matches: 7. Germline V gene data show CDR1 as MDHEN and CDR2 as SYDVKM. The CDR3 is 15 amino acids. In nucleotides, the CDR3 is TGTGCCAGCAGTAGCGTAGGGACAGTCACCGGGGAGCTGTTTTTT. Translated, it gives CASSSVGTVTGELFF.

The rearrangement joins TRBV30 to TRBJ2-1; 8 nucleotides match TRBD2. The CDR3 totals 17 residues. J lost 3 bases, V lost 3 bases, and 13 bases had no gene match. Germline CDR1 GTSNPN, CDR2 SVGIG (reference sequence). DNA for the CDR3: TGTGCCTGGAGCTTTCGGGGGGGAACCCTTGTCTACAATGAGCAGTTCTTC. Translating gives CAWSFRGGTLVYNEQFF.

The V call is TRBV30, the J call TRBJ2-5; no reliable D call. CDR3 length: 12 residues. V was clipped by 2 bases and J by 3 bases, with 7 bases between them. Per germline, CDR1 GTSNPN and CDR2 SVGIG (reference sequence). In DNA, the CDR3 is TGTGCCTGGAGTAACTTCGAAGAGACCCAGTACTTC. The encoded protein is CAWSNFEETQYF.